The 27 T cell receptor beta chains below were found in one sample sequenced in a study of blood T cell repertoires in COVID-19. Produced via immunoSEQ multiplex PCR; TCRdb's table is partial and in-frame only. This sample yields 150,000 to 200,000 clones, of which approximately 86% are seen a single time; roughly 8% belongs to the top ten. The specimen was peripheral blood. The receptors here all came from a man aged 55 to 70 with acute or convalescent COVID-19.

As DNA, the CDR3 is TGTGCCAGCATTAAAAGTTCCGGCGGAAGTACGCAGTATTTT. Translation: CASIKSSGGSTQYF. V and J are TRBV28 and TRBJ2-3; D is unclear. Looked up from germline, CDR1 is MDHEN and CDR2 is SYDVKM. This CDR3 comprises 14 residues. Trimming removed 7 bases from V and 8 bases from J, with 19 bases in between.

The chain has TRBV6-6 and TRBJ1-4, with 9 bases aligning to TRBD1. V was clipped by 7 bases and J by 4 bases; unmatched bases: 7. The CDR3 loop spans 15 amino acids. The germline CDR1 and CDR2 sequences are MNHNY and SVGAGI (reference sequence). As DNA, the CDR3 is TGTGCCAGCACCCAACCGGGACAGGGTAATGAAAAACTGTTTTTT. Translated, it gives CASTQPGQGNEKLFF.

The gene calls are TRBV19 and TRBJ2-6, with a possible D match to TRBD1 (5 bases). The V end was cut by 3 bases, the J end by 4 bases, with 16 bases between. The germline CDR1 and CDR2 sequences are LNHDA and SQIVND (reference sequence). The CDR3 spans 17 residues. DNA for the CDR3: TGTGCCAGTAGTATTTCGCCAGGGATAGTGGGGGCCAACGTCCTGACTTTC. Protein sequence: CASSISPGIVGANVLTF.

This CDR3 reads CASSQDQAGDNYGYTF. The CDR3 region has the DNA TGTGCCAGCAGCCAAGATCAGGCAGGTGACAACTATGGCTACACCTTC. The chain links TRBV3-1 (or the pseudogene TRBV3-2) to TRBJ1-2; D remains ambiguous. The CDR3 runs to 16 residues. V was cut by 0 bases and J by 2 bases, with 13 bases left in between. Germline CDR1 is LGHDT and CDR2 is YNNKEL (reference sequence).

The CDR3 sequence: CASSSRTGLNTIYF. CDR3 DNA sequence: TGTGCCAGCAGCTCACGGACAGGGTTAAACACCATATATTTT. V is TRBV9 and J is TRBJ1-3; 8 bases map to TRBD1. V shed 4 bases, J shed 6 bases, and the junction held 6 bases outside the gene matches. The CDR3 length is 14 residues. Germline V gene sequence: CDR1 SGDLS, CDR2 YYNGEE.

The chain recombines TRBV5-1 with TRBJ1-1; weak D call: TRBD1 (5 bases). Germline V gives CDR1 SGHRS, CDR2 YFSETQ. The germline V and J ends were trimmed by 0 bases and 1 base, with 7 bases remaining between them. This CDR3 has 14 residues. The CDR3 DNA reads TGCGCCAGCAGCTTGGCGGGGGGGAACACTGAAGCTTTCTTT. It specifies CASSLAGGNTEAFF.

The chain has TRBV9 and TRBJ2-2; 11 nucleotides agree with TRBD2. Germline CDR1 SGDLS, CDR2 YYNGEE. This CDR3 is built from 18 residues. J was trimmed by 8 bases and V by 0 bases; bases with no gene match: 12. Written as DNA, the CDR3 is TGTGCCAGCAGCGTAGGATTAGCGGGAGGGTCGGCCCAGGGGGAGCTGTTTTTT. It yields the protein CASSVGLAGGSAQGELFF. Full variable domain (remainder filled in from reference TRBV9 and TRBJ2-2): DSGVTQTPKHLITATGQRVTLRCSPRSGDLSVYWYQQSLDQGLQFLIQYYNGEERAKGNILERFSAQQFPDLHSELNLSSLELGDSALYFCASSVGLAGGSAQGELFFGEGSRLTVL.

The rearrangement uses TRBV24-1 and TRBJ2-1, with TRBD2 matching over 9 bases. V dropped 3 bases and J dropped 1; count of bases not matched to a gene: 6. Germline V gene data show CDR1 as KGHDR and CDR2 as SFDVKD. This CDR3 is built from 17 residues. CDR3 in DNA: TGTGCCACCAGTGATCGGACTAGCGCCGCTTCCTACAATGAGCAGTTCTTC. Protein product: CATSDRTSAASYNEQFF.

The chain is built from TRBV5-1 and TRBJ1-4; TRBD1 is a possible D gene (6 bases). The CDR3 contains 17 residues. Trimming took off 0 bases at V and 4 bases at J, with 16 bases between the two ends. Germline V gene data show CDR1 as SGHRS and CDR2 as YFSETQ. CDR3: CASSLEGGRNRNEKLFF. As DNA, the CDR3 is TGCGCCAGCAGCTTGGAGGGGGGGCGAAACCGTAATGAAAAACTGTTTTTT.

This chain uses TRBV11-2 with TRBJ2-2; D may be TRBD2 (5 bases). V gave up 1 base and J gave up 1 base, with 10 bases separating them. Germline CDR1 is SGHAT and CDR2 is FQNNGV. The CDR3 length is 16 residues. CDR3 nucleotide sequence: TGTGCCAGCAGCTTAGGTCTAGGACTGAACACCGGGGAGCTGTTTTTT. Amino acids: CASSLGLGLNTGELFF.

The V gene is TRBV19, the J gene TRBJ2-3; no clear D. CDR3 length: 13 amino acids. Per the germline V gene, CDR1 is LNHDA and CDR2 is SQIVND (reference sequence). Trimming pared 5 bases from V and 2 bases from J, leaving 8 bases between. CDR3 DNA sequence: TGTGCCAGTAGTCCGCGGCCCACAGATACGCAGTATTTT. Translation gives CASSPRPTDTQYF.

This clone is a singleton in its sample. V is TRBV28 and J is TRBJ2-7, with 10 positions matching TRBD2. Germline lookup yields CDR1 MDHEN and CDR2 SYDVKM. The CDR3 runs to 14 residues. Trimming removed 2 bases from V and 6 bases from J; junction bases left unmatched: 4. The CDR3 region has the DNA TGTGCCAGCAGTTTACTAGCGGGAGTGGGCGAGCAGTACTTC. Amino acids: CASSLLAGVGEQYF.

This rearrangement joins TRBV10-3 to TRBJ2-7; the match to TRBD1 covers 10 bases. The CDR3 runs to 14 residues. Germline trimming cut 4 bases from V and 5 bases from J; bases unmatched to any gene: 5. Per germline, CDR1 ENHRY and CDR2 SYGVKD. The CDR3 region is CAISGTDRGNEQYF. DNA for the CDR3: TGTGCCATCAGTGGGACGGACAGGGGGAACGAGCAGTACTTC.

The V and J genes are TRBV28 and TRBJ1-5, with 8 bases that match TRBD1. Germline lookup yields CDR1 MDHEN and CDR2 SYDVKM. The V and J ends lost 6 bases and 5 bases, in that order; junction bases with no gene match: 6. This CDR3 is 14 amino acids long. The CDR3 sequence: CASSPGTGYQPQHF. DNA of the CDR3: TGTGCCAGCAGCCCCGGGACAGGTTATCAGCCCCAGCATTTT.

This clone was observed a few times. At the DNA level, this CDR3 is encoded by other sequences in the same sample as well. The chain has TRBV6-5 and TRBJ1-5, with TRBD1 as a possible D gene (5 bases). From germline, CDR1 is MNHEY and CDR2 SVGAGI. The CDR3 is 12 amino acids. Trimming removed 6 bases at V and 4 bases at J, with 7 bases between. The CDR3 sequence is CASRRGNQPQHF. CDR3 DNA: TGTGCCAGCAGAAGGGGAAATCAGCCCCAGCATTTT.

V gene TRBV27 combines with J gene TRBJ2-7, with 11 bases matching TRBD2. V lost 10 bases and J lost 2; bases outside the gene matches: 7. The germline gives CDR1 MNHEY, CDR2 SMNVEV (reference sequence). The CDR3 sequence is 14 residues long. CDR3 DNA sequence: TGTGCCACCAAGCGTAGCGGGAGGGCCTACGAGCAGTACTTC. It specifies CATKRSGRAYEQYF.

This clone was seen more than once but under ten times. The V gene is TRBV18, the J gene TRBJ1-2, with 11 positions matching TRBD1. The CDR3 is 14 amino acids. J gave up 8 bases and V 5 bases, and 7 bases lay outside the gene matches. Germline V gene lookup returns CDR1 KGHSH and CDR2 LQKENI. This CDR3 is CASSGTGTGGGYTF. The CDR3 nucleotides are TGTGCCAGCTCAGGAACCGGGACAGGGGGAGGCTACACCTTC.

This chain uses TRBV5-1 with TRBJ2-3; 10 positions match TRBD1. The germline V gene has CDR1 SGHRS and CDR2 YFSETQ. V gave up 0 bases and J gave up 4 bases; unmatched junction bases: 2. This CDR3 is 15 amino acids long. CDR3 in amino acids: CASSLDGQGADTQYF. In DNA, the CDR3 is TGCGCCAGCAGCTTGGACGGACAGGGGGCAGATACGCAGTATTTT.

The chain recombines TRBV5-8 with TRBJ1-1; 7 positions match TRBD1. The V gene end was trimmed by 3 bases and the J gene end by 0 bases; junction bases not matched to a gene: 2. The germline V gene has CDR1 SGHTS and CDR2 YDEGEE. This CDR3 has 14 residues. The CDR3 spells CASSWDSVNTEAFF. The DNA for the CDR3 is TGTGCCAGCAGCTGGGACAGTGTGAACACTGAAGCTTTCTTT.

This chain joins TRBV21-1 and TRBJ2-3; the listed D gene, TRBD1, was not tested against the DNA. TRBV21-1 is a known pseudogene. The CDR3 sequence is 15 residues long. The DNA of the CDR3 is TGTGCCAGCAGCAAAAGGGGCTGCAGGACAGATACGCAGTATTTT. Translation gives CASSKRGCRTDTQYF.

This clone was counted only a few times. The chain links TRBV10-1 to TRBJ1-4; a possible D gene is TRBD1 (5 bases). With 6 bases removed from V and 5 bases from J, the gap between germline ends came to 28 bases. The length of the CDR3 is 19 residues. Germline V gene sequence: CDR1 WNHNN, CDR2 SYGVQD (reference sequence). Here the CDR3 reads CASRPFLWGDPLPNEKLFF. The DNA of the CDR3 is TGCGCCAGCAGGCCCTTCTTATGGGGGGATCCGCTTCCAAATGAAAAACTGTTTTTT.

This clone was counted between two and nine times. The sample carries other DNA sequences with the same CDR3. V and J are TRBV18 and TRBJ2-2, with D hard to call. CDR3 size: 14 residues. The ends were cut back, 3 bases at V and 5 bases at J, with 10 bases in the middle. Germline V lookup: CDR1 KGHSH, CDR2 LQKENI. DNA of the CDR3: TGTGCCAGCTCACCTCGCGGCGCTACCGGGGAGCTGTTTTTT. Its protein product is CASSPRGATGELFF. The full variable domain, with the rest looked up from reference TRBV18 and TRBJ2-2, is NAGVMQNPRHLVRRRGQEARLRCSPMKGHSHVYWYRQLPEEGLKFMVYLQKENIIDESGMPKERFSAEFPKEGPSILRIQQVVRGDSAAYFCASSPRGATGELFFGEGSRLTVL.

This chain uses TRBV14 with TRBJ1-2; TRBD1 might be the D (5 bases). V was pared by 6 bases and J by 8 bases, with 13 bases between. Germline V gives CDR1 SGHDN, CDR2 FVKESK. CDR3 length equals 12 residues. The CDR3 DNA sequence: TGTGCCAGCAGTCCTGCAGGGAGGGGCTACACCTTC. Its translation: CASSPAGRGYTF.

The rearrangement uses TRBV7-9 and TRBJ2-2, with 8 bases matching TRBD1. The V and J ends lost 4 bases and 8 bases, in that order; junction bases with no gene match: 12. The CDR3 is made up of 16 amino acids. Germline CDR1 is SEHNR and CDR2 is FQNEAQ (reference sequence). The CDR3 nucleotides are TGTGCCAGCAGCTGGGGACAGGCTCTCTATCCTGGGGAGCTGTTTTTT. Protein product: CASSWGQALYPGELFF.

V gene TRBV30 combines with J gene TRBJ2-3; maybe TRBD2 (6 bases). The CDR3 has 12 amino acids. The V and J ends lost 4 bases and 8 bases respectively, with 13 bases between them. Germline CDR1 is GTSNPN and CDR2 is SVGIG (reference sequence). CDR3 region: CAWMGGGITQYF. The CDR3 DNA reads TGTGCCTGGATGGGAGGAGGAATTACGCAGTATTTT.

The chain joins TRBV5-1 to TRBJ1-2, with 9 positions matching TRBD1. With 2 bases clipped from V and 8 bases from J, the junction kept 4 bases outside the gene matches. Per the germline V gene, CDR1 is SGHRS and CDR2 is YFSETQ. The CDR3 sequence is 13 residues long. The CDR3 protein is CASSLQGAWGYTF. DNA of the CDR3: TGCGCCAGCAGCTTACAGGGGGCGTGGGGCTACACCTTC.

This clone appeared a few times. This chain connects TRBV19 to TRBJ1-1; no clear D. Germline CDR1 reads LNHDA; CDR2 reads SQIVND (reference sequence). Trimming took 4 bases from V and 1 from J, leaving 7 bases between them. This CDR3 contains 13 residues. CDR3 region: CASSTQANTEAFF. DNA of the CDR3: TGTGCCAGTAGTACCCAGGCGAACACTGAAGCTTTCTTT.